These 10 T cell receptor beta chains were sequenced from one sample in a study of control samples from healthy donors and cancer patients. Only in-frame clones appear in the TCRdb table, and some are missing; sequencing was by immunoSEQ multiplex PCR. This table has tens of thousands of clones, approximately 82% appearing once. Sequencing used blood. These receptors were obtained from a man aged 55 to 69 in good health.

The chain employs TRBV18 and TRBJ1-4, with D possibly matching TRBD1 (5 bases). Trimming cost V 4 bases and J 4 bases, with 28 bases left between them. This CDR3 comprises 20 residues. Germline CDR1 is KGHSH and CDR2 is LQKENI. CDR3 region: CASSLLPLRDGGLINEKLFF. The CDR3 nucleotides read TGTGCCAGCTCACTCTTACCCCTTCGGGACGGAGGATTGATTAATGAAAAACTGTTTTTT.

The rearrangement uses TRBV5-4 and TRBJ2-5; D unresolved. CDR3 length: 16 residues. Germline loops: CDR1 SGHNT, CDR2 YYREEE (reference sequence). Between the trimmed V and J ends, which lost 4 bases and 2 bases, there was a span of 18 bases. The CDR3 DNA reads as TGTGCCAGCAGCCACAGCTATTCCACTTCTCAAGAGACCCAGTACTTC. It is translated as CASSHSYSTSQETQYF. Full variable domain (rest looked up from reference TRBV5-4 and TRBJ2-5): ETGVTQSPTHLIKTRGQQVTLRCSSQSGHNTVSWYQQALGQGPQFIFQYYREEENGRGNFPPRFSGLQFPNYSSELNVNALELDDSALYLCASSHSYSTSQETQYFGPGTRLLVL.

The rearrangement joins TRBV10-3 to TRBJ1-5, with D unresolved. The ends were cut back, 4 bases at V and 7 bases at J, with 11 bases in the middle. The CDR3 has 13 amino acids. CDR1 and CDR2 from the germline V gene are ENHRY and SYGVKD. This chain's CDR3 is CAISGGRDQPQHF. As DNA, the CDR3 is TGTGCCATCAGTGGCGGACGAGACCAGCCCCAGCATTTT.

DNA for the CDR3: TGTGCCAGCAGTTTCCCATGGGACAGGGGTTTGGAGACCCAGTACTTC. Protein: CASSFPWDRGLETQYF. The chain joins TRBV3-1 (or the pseudogene TRBV3-2) to TRBJ2-5; 10 nucleotides align to TRBD1. The germline V gene has CDR1 LGHDT and CDR2 YNNKEL (reference sequence). Trimming removed 6 bases from V and 5 bases from J; junction bases left unmatched: 12. This CDR3 has 16 amino acids.

The rearrangement links TRBV18 to TRBJ1-1, with 9 positions matching TRBD1. Germline V gene data show CDR1 as KGHSH and CDR2 as LQKENI. The CDR3 consists of 14 residues. With 5 bases clipped from V and 3 bases from J, the junction kept 4 bases outside the gene matches. The CDR3 here is CASSGRQGDTEAFF. CDR3 bases: TGTGCCAGCTCAGGGCGACAGGGGGACACTGAAGCTTTCTTT.

This chain joins TRBV7-9 and TRBJ1-4, with no clear D. From germline, CDR1 is SEHNR and CDR2 FQNEAQ (reference sequence). The CDR3 runs 17 residues. Deletions cut 3 bases from V and 4 bases from J, with 18 bases between. The CDR3 loop is CASSFQATGRLNEKLFF. As DNA, the CDR3 is TGTGCCAGCAGCTTCCAAGCTACCGGGCGGCTTAATGAAAAACTGTTTTTT.

The chain couples TRBV7-2 to TRBJ2-5, with 7 nucleotides matching TRBD2. V shed 5 bases, J shed 2 bases, and the junction held 8 bases outside the gene matches. CDR3 length: 15 residues. Germline V gene sequence: CDR1 SGHTA, CDR2 FQGNSA. CDR3 DNA sequence: TGTGCCAGCAGCCCTCAAGCGGGACCTCAAGAGACCCAGTACTTC. Encoded protein: CASSPQAGPQETQYF.

This clone was recorded once. CDR3 nucleotides: TGTGCCAGCAGCCAAGAGGGCAGGGCCACTGAAGCTTTCTTT. It specifies CASSQEGRATEAFF. The V call is TRBV14, the J call TRBJ1-1, with D possibly matching TRBD1 (5 bases). V lost 0 bases and J lost 4, with 9 bases in between. Germline lookup yields CDR1 SGHDN and CDR2 FVKESK. The CDR3 spans 14 residues.

The gene calls are TRBV5-1 and TRBJ1-2; D remains unclear. Germline CDR1 SGHRS, CDR2 YFSETQ. The CDR3 length is 13 residues. Trimming removed 4 bases from V and 0 bases from J, with 7 bases in between. CDR3 in DNA: TGCGCCAGCAGCCTGACGACTAACTATGGCTACACCTTC. Encoded protein: CASSLTTNYGYTF.

By its share, this clone is medium-sized. The CDR3 DNA reads TGTGCCAGCAGCTTAAGTAACAGCCCCTTGGGTGAGCAGTTCTTC. It translates to CASSLSNSPLGEQFF. The chain has TRBV7-2 and TRBJ2-1; D is undetermined. Germline V gene sequence: CDR1 SGHTA, CDR2 FQGNSA. This CDR3 region has 15 residues. The V and J ends lost 2 bases and 9 bases respectively, with 17 bases between them.